This T cell receptor beta chain was observed in a study of cytomegalovirus exposure and HLA in healthy donors. Study outcomes and limitations: As a later analysis showed, a missense DCLRE1C variant was linked to trimming of TCR beta V- and J-genes.

These donors, healthy bone marrow donors, were studied. Trimming cost V 3 bases and J 4 bases; bases outside gene matches: 11. The CDR3 is 16 residues long. CDR1 is SEHNR, CDR2 FQNEAQ, per germline (reference sequence). Primers included in the PCR were 60 Vbeta and 13 Jbeta primers. Study processing details: A later analysis tallied approximately 87 million unique TCR beta chains, around 9.9 million of them shared. Sequencing used immunoSEQ multiplex PCR; TCRdb keeps in-frame clones, though not all of them. That table gives V, J and clone size, and the DNA gave D and trimming. The sample shows under 150,000 clones, around 72% of them seen only once. Worth noting for this clone: Its matching antigen is unknown.

The receptor was derived from a man aged 50-59 years in good health and CMV-seropositive. The material sequenced was PBMCs. This sequence joins TRBV7-9 and TRBJ1-1, with 7 bases lining up with TRBD1. CDR3 in DNA: TGTGCCAGCAGCTTGGGTATTACCTCAGGGGGCACTGAAGCTTTCTTT. Protein: CASSLGITSGGTEAFF.